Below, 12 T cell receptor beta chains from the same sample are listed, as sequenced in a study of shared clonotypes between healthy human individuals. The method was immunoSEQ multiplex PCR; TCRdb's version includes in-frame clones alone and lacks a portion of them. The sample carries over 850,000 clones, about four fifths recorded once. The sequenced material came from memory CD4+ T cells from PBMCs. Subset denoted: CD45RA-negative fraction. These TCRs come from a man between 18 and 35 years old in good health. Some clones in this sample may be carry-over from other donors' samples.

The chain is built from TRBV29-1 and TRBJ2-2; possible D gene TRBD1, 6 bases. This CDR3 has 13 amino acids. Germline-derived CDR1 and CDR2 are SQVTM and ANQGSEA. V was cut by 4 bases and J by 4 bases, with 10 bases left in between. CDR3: CSVGQGTTGELFF. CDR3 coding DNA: TGCAGCGTTGGGCAGGGGACCACCGGGGAGCTGTTTTTT.

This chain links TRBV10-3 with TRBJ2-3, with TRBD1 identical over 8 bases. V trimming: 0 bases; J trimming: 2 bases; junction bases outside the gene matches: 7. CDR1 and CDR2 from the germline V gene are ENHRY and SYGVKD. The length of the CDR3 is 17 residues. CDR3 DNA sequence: TGTGCCATCAGTGAGTCCACAGGGGGATTTAACACAGATACGCAGTATTTT. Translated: CAISESTGGFNTDTQYF.

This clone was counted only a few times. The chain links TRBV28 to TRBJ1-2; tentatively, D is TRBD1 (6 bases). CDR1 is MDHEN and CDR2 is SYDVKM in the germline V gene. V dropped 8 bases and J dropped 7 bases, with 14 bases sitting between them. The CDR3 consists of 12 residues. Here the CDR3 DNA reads TGTGCCAGCTGGACGGCACAGGGTGGCTACACCTTC. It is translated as CASWTAQGGYTF.

The CDR3 region has the DNA TGCGCCAGCAGCCAAGTCTTGACAGGTTTGAAGTATGGCTACACCTTC. Residues: CASSQVLTGLKYGYTF. The rearrangement uses TRBV4-1 and TRBJ1-2; weak D call: TRBD1 (6 bases). The germline V gene has CDR1 MGHRA and CDR2 YSYEKL. The CDR3 runs to 16 residues. Trimming shortened V by 1 base and J by 5 bases, and 17 bases separated the two germline ends.

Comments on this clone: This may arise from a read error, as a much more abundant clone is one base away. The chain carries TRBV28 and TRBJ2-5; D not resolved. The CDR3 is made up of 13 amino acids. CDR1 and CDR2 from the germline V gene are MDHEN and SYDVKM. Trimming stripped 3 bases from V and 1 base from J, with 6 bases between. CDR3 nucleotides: TGTGCCAGCAGTTTGGGTCCCCAAGAGACCCAGTACTTC. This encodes CASSLGPQETQYF.

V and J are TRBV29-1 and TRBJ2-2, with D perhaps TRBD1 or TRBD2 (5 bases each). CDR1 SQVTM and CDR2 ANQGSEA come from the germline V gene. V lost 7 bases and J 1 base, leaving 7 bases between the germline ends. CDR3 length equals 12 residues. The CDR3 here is CSGDLNTGELFF. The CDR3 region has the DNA TGCAGCGGGGACCTGAACACCGGGGAGCTGTTTTTT.

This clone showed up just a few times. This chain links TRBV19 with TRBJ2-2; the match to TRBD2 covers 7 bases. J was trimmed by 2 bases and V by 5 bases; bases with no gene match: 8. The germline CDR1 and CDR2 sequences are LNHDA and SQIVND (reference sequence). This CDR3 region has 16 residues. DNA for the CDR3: TGTGCCAGTAGTCTCCTCCCTAGCGGAAACACCGGGGAGCTGTTTTTT. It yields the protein CASSLLPSGNTGELFF.

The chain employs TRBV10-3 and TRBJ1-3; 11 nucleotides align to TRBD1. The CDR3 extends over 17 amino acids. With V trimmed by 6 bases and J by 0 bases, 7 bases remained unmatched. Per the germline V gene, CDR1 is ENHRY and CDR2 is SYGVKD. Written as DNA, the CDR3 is TGTGCCATCAGAACCGGGACAGGGGGGAGCTCTGGAAACACCATATATTTT. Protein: CAIRTGTGGSSGNTIYF.

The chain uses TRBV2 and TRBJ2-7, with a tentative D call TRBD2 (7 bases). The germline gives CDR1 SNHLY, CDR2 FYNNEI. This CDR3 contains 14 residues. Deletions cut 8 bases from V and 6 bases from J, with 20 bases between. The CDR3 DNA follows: TGTGCCAGCCATAATTTAGAGGGGGGGTCCGAGCAGTACTTC. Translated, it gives CASHNLEGGSEQYF.

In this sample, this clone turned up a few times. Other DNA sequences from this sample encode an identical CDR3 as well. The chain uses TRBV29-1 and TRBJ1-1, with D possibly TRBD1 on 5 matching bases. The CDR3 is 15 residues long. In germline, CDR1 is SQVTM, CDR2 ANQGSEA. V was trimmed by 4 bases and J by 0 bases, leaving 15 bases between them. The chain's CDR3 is CSVGPGWGMNTEAFF. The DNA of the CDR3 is TGCAGCGTTGGCCCGGGGTGGGGCATGAACACTGAAGCTTTCTTT.

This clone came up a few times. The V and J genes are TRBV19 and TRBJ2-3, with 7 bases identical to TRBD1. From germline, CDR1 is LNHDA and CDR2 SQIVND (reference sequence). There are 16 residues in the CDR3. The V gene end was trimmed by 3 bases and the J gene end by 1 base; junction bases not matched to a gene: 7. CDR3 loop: CASSIWGRGRTDTQYF. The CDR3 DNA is TGTGCCAGTAGTATCTGGGGAAGGGGGCGCACAGATACGCAGTATTTT.

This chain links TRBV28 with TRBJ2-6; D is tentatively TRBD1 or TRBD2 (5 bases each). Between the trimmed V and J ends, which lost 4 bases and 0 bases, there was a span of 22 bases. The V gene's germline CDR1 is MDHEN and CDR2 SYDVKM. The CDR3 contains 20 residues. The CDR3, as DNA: TGTGCCAGCAGTTACCAACCGCCCGGGACGAAACGCTCTGGGGCCAACGTCCTGACTTTC. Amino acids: CASSYQPPGTKRSGANVLTF.